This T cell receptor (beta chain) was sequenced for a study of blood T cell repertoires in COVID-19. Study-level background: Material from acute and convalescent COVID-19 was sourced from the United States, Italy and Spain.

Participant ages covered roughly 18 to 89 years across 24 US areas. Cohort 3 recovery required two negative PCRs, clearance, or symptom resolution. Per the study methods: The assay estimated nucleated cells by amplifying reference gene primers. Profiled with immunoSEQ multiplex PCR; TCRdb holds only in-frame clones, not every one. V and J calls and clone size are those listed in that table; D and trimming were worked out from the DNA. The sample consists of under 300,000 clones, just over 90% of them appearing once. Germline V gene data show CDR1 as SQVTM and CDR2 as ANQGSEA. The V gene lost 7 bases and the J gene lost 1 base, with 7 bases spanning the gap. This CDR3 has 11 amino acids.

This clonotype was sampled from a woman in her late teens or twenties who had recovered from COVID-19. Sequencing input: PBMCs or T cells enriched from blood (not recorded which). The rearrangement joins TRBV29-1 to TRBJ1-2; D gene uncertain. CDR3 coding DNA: TGCAGCGCGACATATAACTATGGCTACACCTTC. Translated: CSATYNYGYTF.